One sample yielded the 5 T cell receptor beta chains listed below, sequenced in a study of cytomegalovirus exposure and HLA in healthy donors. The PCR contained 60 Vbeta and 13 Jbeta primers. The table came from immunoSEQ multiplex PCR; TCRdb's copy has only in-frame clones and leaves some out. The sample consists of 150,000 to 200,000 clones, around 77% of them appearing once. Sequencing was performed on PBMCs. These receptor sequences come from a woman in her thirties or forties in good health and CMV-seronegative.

CDR3 residues: CASSLGSGLSSYEQYF. In DNA form, the CDR3 reads TGTGCCAGCAGCTTAGGAAGCGGGCTATCCTCCTACGAGCAGTACTTC. The chain couples TRBV7-2 to TRBJ2-7; D might be TRBD2 (6 bases). Germline V gene sequence: CDR1 SGHTA, CDR2 FQGNSA. Trimming stripped 1 base from V and 0 bases from J, with 13 bases between. The CDR3 is made up of 16 amino acids.

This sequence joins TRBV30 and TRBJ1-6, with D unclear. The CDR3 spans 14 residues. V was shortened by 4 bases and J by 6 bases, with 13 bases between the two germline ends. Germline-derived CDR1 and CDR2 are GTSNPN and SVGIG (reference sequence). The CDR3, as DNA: TGTGCCTGGAAGACCGCGGCGACTAATTCACCCCTCCACTTT. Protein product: CAWKTAATNSPLHF.

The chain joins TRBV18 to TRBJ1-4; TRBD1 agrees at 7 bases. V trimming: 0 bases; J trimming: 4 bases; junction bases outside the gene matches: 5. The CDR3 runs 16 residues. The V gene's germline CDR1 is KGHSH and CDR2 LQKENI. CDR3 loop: CASSPPQGKNNEKLFF. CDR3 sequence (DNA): TGTGCCAGCTCACCACCACAGGGGAAGAATAATGAAAAACTGTTTTTT.

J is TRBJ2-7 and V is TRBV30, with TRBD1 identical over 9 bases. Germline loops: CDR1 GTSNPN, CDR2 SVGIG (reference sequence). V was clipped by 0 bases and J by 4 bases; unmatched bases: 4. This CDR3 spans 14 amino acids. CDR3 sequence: CAWSVGTGKYEQYF. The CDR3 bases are TGTGCCTGGAGTGTAGGGACAGGGAAGTACGAGCAGTACTTC. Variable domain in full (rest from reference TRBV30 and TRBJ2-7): SQTIHQWPATLVQPVGSPLSLECTVEGTSNPNLYWYRQAAGRGLQLLFYSVGIGQISSEVPQNLSASRPQDRQFILSSKKLLLSDSGFYLCAWSVGTGKYEQYFGPGTRLTVT.

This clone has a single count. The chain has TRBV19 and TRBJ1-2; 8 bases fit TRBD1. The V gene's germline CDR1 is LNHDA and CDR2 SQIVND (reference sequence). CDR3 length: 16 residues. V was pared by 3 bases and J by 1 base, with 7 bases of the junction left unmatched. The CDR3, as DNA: TGTGCCAGTAGTATTCCCGGACAGGGATTTAACTATGGCTACACCTTC. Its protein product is CASSIPGQGFNYGYTF.